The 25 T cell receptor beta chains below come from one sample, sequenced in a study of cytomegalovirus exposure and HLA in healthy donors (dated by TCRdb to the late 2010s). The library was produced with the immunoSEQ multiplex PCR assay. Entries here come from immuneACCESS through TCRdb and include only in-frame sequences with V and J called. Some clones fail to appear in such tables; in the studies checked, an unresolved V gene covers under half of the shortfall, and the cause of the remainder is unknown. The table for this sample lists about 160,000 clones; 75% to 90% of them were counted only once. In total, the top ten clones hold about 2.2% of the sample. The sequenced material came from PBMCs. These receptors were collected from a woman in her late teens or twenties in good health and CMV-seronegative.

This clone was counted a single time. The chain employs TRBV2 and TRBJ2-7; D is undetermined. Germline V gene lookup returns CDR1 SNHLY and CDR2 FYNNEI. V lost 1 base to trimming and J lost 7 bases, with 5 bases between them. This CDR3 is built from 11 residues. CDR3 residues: CASSEVYEQYF. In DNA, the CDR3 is TGTGCCAGCAGTGAAGTCTATGAGCAGTACTTC. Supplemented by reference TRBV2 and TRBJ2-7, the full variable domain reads EPEVTQTPSHQVTQMGQEVILRCVPISNHLYFYWYRQILGQKVEFLVSFYNNEISEKSEIFDDQFSVERPDGSNFTLKIRSTKLEDSAMYFCASSEVYEQYFGPGTRLTVT.

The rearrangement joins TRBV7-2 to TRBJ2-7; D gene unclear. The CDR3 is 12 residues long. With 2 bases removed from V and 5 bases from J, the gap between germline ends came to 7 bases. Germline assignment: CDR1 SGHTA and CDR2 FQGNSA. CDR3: CASSLISDEQYF. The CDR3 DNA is TGTGCCAGCAGCTTAATAAGCGACGAGCAGTACTTC.

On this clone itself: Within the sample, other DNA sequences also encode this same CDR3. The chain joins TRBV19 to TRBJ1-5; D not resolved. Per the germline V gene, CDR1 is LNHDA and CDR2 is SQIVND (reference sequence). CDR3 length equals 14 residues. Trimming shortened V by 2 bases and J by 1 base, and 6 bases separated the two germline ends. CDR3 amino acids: CASSIRGSNQPQHF. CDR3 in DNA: TGTGCCAGTAGTATACGAGGAAGCAATCAGCCCCAGCATTTT.

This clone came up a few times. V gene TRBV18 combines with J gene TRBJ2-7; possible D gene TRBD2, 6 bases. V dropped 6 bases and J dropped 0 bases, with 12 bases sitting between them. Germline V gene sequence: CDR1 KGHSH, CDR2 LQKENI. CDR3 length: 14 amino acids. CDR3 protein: CASSPSARSYEQYF. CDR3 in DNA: TGTGCCAGCTCCCCTAGCGCCCGCTCCTACGAGCAGTACTTC.

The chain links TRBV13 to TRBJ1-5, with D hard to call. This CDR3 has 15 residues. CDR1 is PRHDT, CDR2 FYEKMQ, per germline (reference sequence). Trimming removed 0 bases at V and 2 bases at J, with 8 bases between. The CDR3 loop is CASSLGTPGNQPQHF. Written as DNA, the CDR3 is TGTGCCAGCAGCTTAGGGACACCAGGCAATCAGCCCCAGCATTTT. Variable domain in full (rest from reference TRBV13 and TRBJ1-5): AAGVIQSPRHLIKEKRETATLKCYPIPRHDTVYWYQQGPGQDPQFLISFYEKMQSDKGSIPDRFSAQQFSDYHSELNMSSLELGDSALYFCASSLGTPGNQPQHFGDGTRLSIL.

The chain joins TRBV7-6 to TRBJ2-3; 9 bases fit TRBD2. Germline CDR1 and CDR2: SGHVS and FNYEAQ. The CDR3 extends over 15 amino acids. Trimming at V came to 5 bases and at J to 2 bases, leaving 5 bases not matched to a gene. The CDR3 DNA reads TGTGCCAGCAGCCAATCTAGCGGGGCCACAGATACGCAGTATTTT. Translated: CASSQSSGATDTQYF.

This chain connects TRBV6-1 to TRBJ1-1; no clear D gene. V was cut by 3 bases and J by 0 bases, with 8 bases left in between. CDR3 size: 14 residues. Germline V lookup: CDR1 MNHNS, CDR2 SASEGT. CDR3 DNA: TGTGCCAGCAGTGATAGCAAGGTGAACACTGAAGCTTTCTTT. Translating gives CASSDSKVNTEAFF.

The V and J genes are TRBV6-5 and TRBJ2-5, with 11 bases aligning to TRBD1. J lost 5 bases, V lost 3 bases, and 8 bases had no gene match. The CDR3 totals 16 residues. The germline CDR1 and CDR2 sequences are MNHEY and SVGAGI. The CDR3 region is CASSYSGQGAWETQYF. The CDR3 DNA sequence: TGTGCCAGCAGTTATTCCGGACAGGGGGCATGGGAGACCCAGTACTTC.

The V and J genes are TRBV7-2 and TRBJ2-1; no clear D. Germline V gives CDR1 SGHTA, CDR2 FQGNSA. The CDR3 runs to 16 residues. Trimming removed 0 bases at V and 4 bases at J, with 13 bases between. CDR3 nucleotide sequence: TGTGCCAGCAGCTTAGCGCCTCTAAACGGGTACAATGAGCAGTTCTTC. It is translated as CASSLAPLNGYNEQFF.

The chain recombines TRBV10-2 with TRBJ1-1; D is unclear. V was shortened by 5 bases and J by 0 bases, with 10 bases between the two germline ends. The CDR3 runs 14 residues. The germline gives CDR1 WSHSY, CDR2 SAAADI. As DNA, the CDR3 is TGCGCCAGCAGTACTAATGGTATGAACACTGAAGCTTTCTTT. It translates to CASSTNGMNTEAFF.

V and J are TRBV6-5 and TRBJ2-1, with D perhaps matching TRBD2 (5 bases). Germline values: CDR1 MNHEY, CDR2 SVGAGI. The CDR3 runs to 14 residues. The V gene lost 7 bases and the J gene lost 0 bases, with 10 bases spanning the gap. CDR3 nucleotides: TGTGCCAGCATGGTCGGAGGCTCCTACAATGAGCAGTTCTTC. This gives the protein CASMVGGSYNEQFF.

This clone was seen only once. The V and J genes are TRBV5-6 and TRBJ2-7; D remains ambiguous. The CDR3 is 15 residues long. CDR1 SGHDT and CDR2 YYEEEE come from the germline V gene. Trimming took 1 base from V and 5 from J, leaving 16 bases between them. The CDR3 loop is CASSLRGSLLDEQYF. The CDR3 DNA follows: TGTGCCAGCAGCTTGCGAGGTAGTCTGCTAGACGAGCAGTACTTC. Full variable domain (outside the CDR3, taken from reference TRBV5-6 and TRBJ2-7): DAGVTQSPTHLIKTRGQQVTLRCSPKSGHDTVSWYQQALGQGPQFIFQYYEEEERQRGNFPDRFSGHQFPNYSSELNVNALLLGDSALYLCASSLRGSLLDEQYFGPGTRLTVT.

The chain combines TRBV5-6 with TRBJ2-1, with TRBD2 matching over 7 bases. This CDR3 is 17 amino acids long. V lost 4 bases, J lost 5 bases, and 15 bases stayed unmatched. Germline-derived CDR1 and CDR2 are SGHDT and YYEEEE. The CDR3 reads CASSNRGGEGPNNEQFF. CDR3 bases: TGTGCCAGCAGCAATCGTGGTGGGGAGGGCCCGAACAATGAGCAGTTCTTC.

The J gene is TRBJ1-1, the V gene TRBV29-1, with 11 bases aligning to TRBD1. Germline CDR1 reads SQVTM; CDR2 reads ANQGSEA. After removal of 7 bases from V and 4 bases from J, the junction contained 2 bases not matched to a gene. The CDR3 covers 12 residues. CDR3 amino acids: CSAGTGGTEAFF. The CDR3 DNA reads TGCAGCGCTGGGACAGGGGGCACTGAAGCTTTCTTT.

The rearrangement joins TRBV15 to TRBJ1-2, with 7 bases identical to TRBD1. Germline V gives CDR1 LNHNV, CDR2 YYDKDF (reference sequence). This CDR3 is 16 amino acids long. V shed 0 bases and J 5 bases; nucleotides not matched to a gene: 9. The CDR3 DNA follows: TGTGCCACCAGCAGAGATGGCTCATTCAGGGGGTATGGCTACACCTTC. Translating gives CATSRDGSFRGYGYTF.

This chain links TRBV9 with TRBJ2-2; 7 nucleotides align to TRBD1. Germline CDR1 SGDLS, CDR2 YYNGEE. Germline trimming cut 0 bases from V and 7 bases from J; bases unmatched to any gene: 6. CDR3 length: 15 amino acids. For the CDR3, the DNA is TGTGCCAGCAGCGTAGGGACAGGTGGTAACGGGGAGCTGTTTTTT. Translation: CASSVGTGGNGELFF. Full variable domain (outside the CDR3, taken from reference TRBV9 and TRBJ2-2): DSGVTQTPKHLITATGQRVTLRCSPRSGDLSVYWYQQSLDQGLQFLIQYYNGEERAKGNILERFSAQQFPDLHSELNLSSLELGDSALYFCASSVGTGGNGELFFGEGSRLTVL.

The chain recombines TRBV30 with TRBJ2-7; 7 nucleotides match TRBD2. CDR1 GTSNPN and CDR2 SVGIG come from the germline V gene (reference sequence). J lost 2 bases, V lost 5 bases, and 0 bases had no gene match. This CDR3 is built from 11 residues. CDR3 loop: CAWGGAYEQYF. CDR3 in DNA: TGTGCCTGGGGGGGGGCCTACGAGCAGTACTTC.

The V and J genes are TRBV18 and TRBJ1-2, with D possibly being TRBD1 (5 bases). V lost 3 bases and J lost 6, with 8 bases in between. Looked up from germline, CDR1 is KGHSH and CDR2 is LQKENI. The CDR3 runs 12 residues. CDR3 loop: CASSPLDNGYTF. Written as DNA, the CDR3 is TGTGCCAGCTCACCTCTGGACAATGGCTACACCTTC.

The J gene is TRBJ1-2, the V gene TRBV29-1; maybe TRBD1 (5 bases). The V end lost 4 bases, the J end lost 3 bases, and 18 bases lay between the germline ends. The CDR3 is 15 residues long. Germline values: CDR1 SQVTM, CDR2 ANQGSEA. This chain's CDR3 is CSVAKGVQGDYGYTF. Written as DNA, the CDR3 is TGCAGCGTTGCCAAAGGTGTGCAGGGCGACTATGGCTACACCTTC.

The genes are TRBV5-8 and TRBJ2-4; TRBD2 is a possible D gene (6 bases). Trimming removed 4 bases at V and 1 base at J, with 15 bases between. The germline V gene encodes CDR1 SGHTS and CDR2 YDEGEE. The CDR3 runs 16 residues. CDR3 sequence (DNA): TGTGCCAGCAGCCCCTGGGGGGTCACGGCCAAAAACATTCAGTACTTC. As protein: CASSPWGVTAKNIQYF.

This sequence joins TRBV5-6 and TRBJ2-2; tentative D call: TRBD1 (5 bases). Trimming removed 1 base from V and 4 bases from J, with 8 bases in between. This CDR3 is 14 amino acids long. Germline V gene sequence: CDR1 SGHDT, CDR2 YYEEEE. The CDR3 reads CASSLPGLTGELFF. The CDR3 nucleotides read TGTGCCAGCAGCTTGCCAGGGCTCACCGGGGAGCTGTTTTTT.

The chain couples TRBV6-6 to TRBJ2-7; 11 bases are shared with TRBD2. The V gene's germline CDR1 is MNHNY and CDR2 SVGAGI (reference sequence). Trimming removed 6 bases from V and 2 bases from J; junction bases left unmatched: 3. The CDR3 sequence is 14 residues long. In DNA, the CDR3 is TGTGCCAGCAGGGTGACTAGCGGGGCCTACGAGCAGTACTTC. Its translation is CASRVTSGAYEQYF.

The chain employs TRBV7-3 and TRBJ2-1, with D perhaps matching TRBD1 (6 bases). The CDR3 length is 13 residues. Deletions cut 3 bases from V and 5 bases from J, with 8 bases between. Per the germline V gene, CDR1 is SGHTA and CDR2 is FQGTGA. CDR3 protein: CASSLSGDNEQFF. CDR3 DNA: TGTGCCAGCAGCTTGTCAGGGGACAATGAGCAGTTCTTC.

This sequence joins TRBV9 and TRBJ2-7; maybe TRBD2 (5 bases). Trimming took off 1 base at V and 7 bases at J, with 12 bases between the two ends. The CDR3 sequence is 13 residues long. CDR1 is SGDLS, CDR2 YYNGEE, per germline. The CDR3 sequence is CASSVKGTGEQYF. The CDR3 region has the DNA TGTGCCAGCAGCGTAAAGGGCACGGGGGAGCAGTACTTC.

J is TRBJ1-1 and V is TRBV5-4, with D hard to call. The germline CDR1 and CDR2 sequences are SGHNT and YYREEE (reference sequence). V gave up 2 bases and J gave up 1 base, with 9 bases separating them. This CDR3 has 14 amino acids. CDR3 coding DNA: TGTGCCAGCAGCTTCTCAGATGCGAACACTGAAGCTTTCTTT. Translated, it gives CASSFSDANTEAFF. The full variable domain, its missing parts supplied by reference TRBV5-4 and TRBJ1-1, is ETGVTQSPTHLIKTRGQQVTLRCSSQSGHNTVSWYQQALGQGPQFIFQYYREEENGRGNFPPRFSGLQFPNYSSELNVNALELDDSALYLCASSFSDANTEAFFGQGTRLTVV.